This T cell receptor beta chain was profiled in a study of monozygotic twins with inflammatory bowel disease. Study observations and caveats: Compared with healthy twins, IBD patients shared fewer clonotypes with others, especially with disease activity.

Points on this clonotype: Its target is unknown.

From roughly 4,000 ng of total RNA, each TCR library was prepared. Molecular identifiers with 6-nucleotide sample barcodes were added during cDNA synthesis via template switching. After re-calling the 5' RACE reads, TCRdb lists one entry per CDR3 protein, DNA absent. The sample data list approximately 300,000 distinct CDR3 sequences. This clonotype was obtained from a human donor with ulcerative colitis or Crohn's disease, or a healthy co-twin of an affected twin (not recorded which). The sequencing sample was made of blood.

The CDR3 reads CASSVTYTDTQYF. The J gene is TRBJ2-3, the V gene TRBV9. CDR1 and CDR2 from the germline V gene are SGDLS and YYNGEE. The CDR3 has 13 residues.